The clone carrying this T cell receptor beta chain was counted at least ten times. Its antigen is unidentified. This entry is derived from a study of regulatory T cells in long-lasting Graves disease. Overall study context: The definition of persistent Graves' disease was over 5 years of antithyroid drugs with positive TSH receptor antibodies. Study-wide findings and caveats: Among samples with persistent disease, TRBV28, TRBJ1-2 and TRBJ2-5 were favored.

Library construction for TCR beta used iRepertoire HTBI primers and Arm-PCR of CDR3 regions. Each CDR3 protein is one row after TCRdb ran MiXCR on the multiplex PCR reads. This table holds some 470,000 distinct CDR3 sequences, about 22% found once. Described time point: persistent/refractory GD, antithyroid drugs over 5 years with positive TRAb. There was RNA extracted from PBMCs, and the TCR library was made from it. The germline CDR1 and CDR2 sequences are WNHNN and SYGVQD (reference sequence). The germline V and J ends were trimmed by 0 bases and 8 bases, with 13 bases remaining between them. The CDR3 length is 14 residues.

The sample consisted of peripheral blood mononuclear cells (PBMCs), taken when the disease was refractory, from a patient treated with antithyroid drugs. This clonotype was obtained from a female donor with Graves disease. The genes are TRBV10-1 and TRBJ1-1; weak D call: TRBD1 (6 bases). The CDR3 loop is CASSESWEGGEAFF. CDR3 nucleotide sequence: TGCGCCAGCAGTGAGTCGTGGGAGGGGGGCGAAGCTTTCTTT.